The T cell receptor (beta chain) described here comes from a study of tissue T cells after allogeneic stem cell transplantation. General observations from the study: Which tissue TCRs were alloreactive or antigen-specific was not determined. Some clones might be persisting host cells. Anatomically similar tissues had similar TCR repertoires within each patient. Few T cell clones were shared across patients, but motif clusters showed tissue-specific shared signatures.

A note on this clone: Its antigen is not known. Each gene name is a mouse one. The read terminates 1 residue before the CDR3 end, so the remaining end is supplied by the germline J gene.

Looked up from germline, CDR1 is FNHDT and CDR2 is SITEND (reference sequence). The CDR3 totals 15 residues. V shed 2 bases and J 4 bases; nucleotides not matched to a gene: 3. Sequencing of TCRbeta CDR3 at survey depth gave sequences and template counts. Some clones are missing from TCRdb's copy, which holds only in-frame ones; the method was immunoSEQ multiplex PCR. This sample has more than 40,000 clones; around 66% occur once, and the top ten carry 0.5% to 0.6%. The material sequenced was sorted cells pooled from one or two spleens. The clonotype originates from a pool of C57BL/6 mice in good health. The genes are TRBV19 and TRBJ2-2, with 9 nucleotides matching TRBD1. The CDR3 DNA, read in part, is TGTGCCAGCAGTATCACAGGGGGCCGCACCGGGCAGCTCTAC. This gives the protein CASSITGGRTGQLY. The full CDR3 protein is CASSITGGRTGQLYF.